This TCR beta chain was sequenced for a study of blood T cell repertoires in COVID-19. In the study overall: The United States, Italy and Spain were the sources of the acute and convalescent COVID-19 samples. The analysed material was cDNA or gDNA that came from T cells, B-cell-depleted T cells, or PBMCs.

V was trimmed by 3 bases and J by 4 bases, leaving 13 bases between them. The germline V gene encodes CDR1 MNHEY and CDR2 SVGEGT. There are 14 residues in the CDR3. This table comes from immunoSEQ multiplex PCR, and its TCRdb copy is limited to in-frame clones, with some not included. The sample lists tens of thousands of clones, around 88% occurring once. The chain combines TRBV6-2 or TRBV6-3 with TRBJ2-7, with D perhaps TRBD2 (5 bases). The receptor comes from a woman of 80 years or more with acute or convalescent COVID-19. Material for sequencing was peripheral blood. CDR3 sequence (DNA): TGTGCCAGCAGTTATTTCGGACTCACTTACGAGCAGTACTTC. Its protein product is CASSYFGLTYEQYF.